This T cell receptor beta chain comes out of a study of cytomegalovirus exposure and HLA in healthy donors. The PCR contained 60 Vbeta and 13 Jbeta primers. Only in-frame clones appear in the TCRdb table, and some are missing; sequencing was by immunoSEQ multiplex PCR. Of some 150,000 clones listed, 82% are singletons. On this clone: Antigen specificity is unknown.

The study, taken as a whole, reports: In a later analysis, a missense DCLRE1C variant was linked to TCR beta V- and J-gene trimming. Most TCRs appeared rarely, but some public TCRs recurred in many donors.

Germline-derived CDR1 and CDR2 are GTSNPN and SVGIG (reference sequence). This CDR3 comprises 14 residues. Deletions cut 1 base from V and 0 bases from J, with 7 bases between. The receptor's source is a woman in her forties or fifties in good health and CMV-seropositive. The V and J genes are TRBV30 and TRBJ1-5; a possible D gene is TRBD1 (6 bases). The sample was PBMCs. The CDR3 nucleotides read TGTGCCTGGAGTGGAGGGGGTAGCAATCAGCCCCAGCATTTT. Amino acid sequence: CAWSGGGSNQPQHF.